Listed below are T cell receptor beta chains from one sample, sequenced in a study of blood T cell repertoires in COVID-19. Here immunoSEQ multiplex PCR was the method, and the copy in TCRdb shows in-frame clones only, minus some. The table has about 320,000 clones, roughly 82% seen once. The source material was peripheral blood. The receptors come from a woman between 45 and 65 years old with acute or convalescent COVID-19. The CDR3 runs from the conserved cysteine through the conserved F or W. A clone size is listed for some rows: how often the clone was seen (once, few, many), or a class if it is expanded.

j_gene | abundance | v_gene | len | CDR3aa
TRBJ1-1 | . | TRBV7-9 | 14 | CASSSQGTGTEAFF
TRBJ1-2 | . | TRBV11-2 | 14 | CASSLLSGGEGYTF
TRBJ2-7 | few | TRBV7-2 | 16 | CASSSGLAALSYEQYF
TRBJ1-1 | . | TRBV18 | 14 | CASRLNYMNTEAFF
TRBJ2-3 | . | TRBV20-1 | 11 | CSAVAADTQYF
TRBJ1-1 | . | TRBV28 | 13 | CASSFGMNTEAFF
TRBJ1-4 | . | TRBV28 | 15 | CASSSPQGGSEKLFF
TRBJ2-3 | . | TRBV27 | 13 | CASSFTVTDTQYF
TRBJ2-5 | . | TRBV6-2/TRBV6-3 | 14 | CASSYSTGVETQYF
TRBJ2-7 | . | TRBV27 | 13 | CASSFTGSYEQYF
TRBJ1-4 | . | TRBV5-4 | 16 | CASSHHVGTGDEKLFF
TRBJ2-3 | . | TRBV5-5 | 17 | CASSRLGLADLTDTQYF
TRBJ2-1 | . | TRBV5-1 | 14 | CASSLASGLDEQFF
TRBJ1-4 | . | TRBV28 | 11 | CASSFLEKLFF
TRBJ1-4 | . | TRBV7-9 | 13 | CASSQFQGEKLFF
TRBJ2-1 | . | TRBV19 | 13 | CASSTGHQDEQFF
TRBJ2-7 | . | TRBV19 | 14 | CASSPLAGDPEQYF
TRBJ2-4 | . | TRBV7-2 | 16 | CASSLDRDYFKNIQYF